This section outlines one T cell receptor beta chain sequence together with its context. This sample is drawn from a study of blood T cell repertoires in COVID-19. Overall study context: Both acute and convalescent COVID-19 samples were obtained from the United States, Italy and Spain.

Original processing notes: Amplification of reference gene primers was used by the study to estimate nucleated cell counts. The assay was immunoSEQ multiplex PCR, and TCRdb's table has in-frame clones only and misses some. V and J calls plus clone size are reproduced from that table; the DNA served to infer D and trimming. The sample holds about 42,000 clones, 90% to 95% seen once. V dropped 2 bases and J dropped 3; count of bases not matched to a gene: 6. Per germline, CDR1 SGHVS and CDR2 FNYEAQ. There are 16 residues in the CDR3. The sequencing input was peripheral blood. The chain has TRBV7-6 and TRBJ2-7; 11 nucleotides match TRBD2. This clonotype was obtained from a human donor in a cohort sampled during active COVID-19. The CDR3 coding sequence is TGTGCCAGCAGCTTAACCTACGGGACTAGCGGCTACGAGCAGTACTTC. Residues: CASSLTYGTSGYEQYF. Full variable domain (rest looked up from reference TRBV7-6 and TRBJ2-7): GAGVSQSPRYKVTKRGQDVALRCDPISGHVSLYWYRQALGQGPEFLTYFNYEAQQDKSGLPNDRFSAERPEGSISTLTIQRTEQRDSAMYRCASSLTYGTSGYEQYFGPGTRLTVT.